This entry lists 17 T cell receptor beta chains sequenced from one sample in a study of blood T cell repertoires in COVID-19. Repertoires were generated with immunoSEQ multiplex PCR, while TCRdb's copy carries only in-frame clones and drops some. In the table there are 100,000 to 150,000 clones, under 85% of which are singletons. The sequencing sample was made of peripheral blood. These receptors were collected from a woman aged 55-70 years with acute or convalescent COVID-19.

This chain connects TRBV11-1 to TRBJ1-2; TRBD1 matches 8 bases. The CDR3 sequence is 15 residues long. V shed 1 base, J shed 6 bases, and the junction held 7 bases outside the gene matches. Germline assignment: CDR1 SGHAT and CDR2 FQDESV (reference sequence). The CDR3 nucleotides read TGTGCCAGCAGCTTAGAAGGCAGGGGGCGAAATGGCTACACCTTC. Translated: CASSLEGRGRNGYTF.

The rearrangement links TRBV19 to TRBJ2-7; possible D gene TRBD2, 6 bases. The CDR3 has 13 residues. Trimming removed 7 bases from V and 11 bases from J, with 21 bases in between. Germline assignment: CDR1 LNHDA and CDR2 SQIVND (reference sequence). The CDR3 DNA follows: TGTGCCAGTACCCCGGGGACTTTCGGGTCGGAGTACGTC. Its translation is CASTPGTFGSEYV.

The chain carries TRBV19 and TRBJ2-3; D is undetermined. Germline loops: CDR1 LNHDA, CDR2 SQIVND (reference sequence). The CDR3 spans 12 residues. Trimming removed 9 bases at V and 2 bases at J, with 9 bases between. CDR3 amino acids: CASGFLTDTQYF. The CDR3 DNA reads as TGTGCCAGCGGGTTTCTCACAGATACGCAGTATTTT.

The chain has TRBV12-3 or TRBV12-4 and TRBJ1-1; TRBD1 is a possible D gene (5 bases). Deletions cut 4 bases from V and 5 bases from J, with 8 bases between. The CDR3 sequence is 12 residues long. The CDR3 sequence: CASSSGGTEAFF. The CDR3 DNA sequence: TGTGCCAGCAGTTCGGGGGGGACTGAAGCTTTCTTT.

The chain joins TRBV5-5 to TRBJ1-4; maybe TRBD1 (5 bases). This CDR3 is built from 15 residues. The V and J ends lost 5 bases and 6 bases respectively, with 17 bases between them. CDR1 is SGHKS, CDR2 YYEKEE, per germline (reference sequence). The CDR3 DNA reads as TGTGCCAGCAGTTCTGAGGGACGGGGGGATGAAAAACTGTTTTTT. Encoded protein: CASSSEGRGDEKLFF.

The chain links TRBV29-1 to TRBJ1-1, with 8 bases matching TRBD1. Germline V gives CDR1 SQVTM, CDR2 ANQGSEA. CDR3 size: 12 residues. The junction had 5 bases not matched to a gene; V was cut back by 7 bases and J by 4 bases. Here the CDR3 reads CSGDRGPTEAFF. The CDR3 nucleotides are TGCAGCGGAGACAGGGGTCCCACTGAAGCTTTCTTT.

The CDR3 spells CASSFSGDTDTQYF. The CDR3 region has the DNA TGTGCCAGCAGCTTTAGCGGAGACACAGATACGCAGTATTTT. This chain links TRBV7-3 with TRBJ2-3, with TRBD2 as a possible D gene (6 bases). V was shortened by 3 bases and J by 2 bases, with 9 bases between the two germline ends. The CDR3 covers 14 residues. The V gene's germline CDR1 is SGHTA and CDR2 FQGTGA.

With respect to this clone: At the DNA level, this CDR3 is encoded by other sequences in the same sample as well. V gene TRBV11-2 combines with J gene TRBJ2-5, with D perhaps TRBD1 (5 bases). CDR3 length: 13 residues. Germline-derived CDR1 and CDR2 are SGHAT and FQNNGV. V dropped 1 base and J dropped 2 bases, with 5 bases sitting between them. The CDR3 loop is CASSLGQQETQYF. DNA for the CDR3: TGTGCCAGCAGCTTAGGACAGCAAGAGACCCAGTACTTC.

V gene TRBV30 combines with J gene TRBJ2-3, with D hard to call. The CDR3 covers 12 residues. Germline CDR1 GTSNPN, CDR2 SVGIG (reference sequence). V gave up 0 bases and J gave up 3 bases, with 4 bases separating them. The CDR3 loop reads CAWSVETDTQYF. For the CDR3, the DNA is TGTGCCTGGAGTGTGGAGACAGATACGCAGTATTTT.

V and J are TRBV27 and TRBJ1-1; D uncertain. The V and J ends lost 2 bases and 1 base respectively, with 14 bases between them. The CDR3 extends over 16 amino acids. Germline loops: CDR1 MNHEY, CDR2 SMNVEV (reference sequence). The chain's CDR3 is CASSLEGTKRNTEAFF. DNA for the CDR3: TGTGCCAGCAGTTTAGAGGGCACCAAAAGGAACACTGAAGCTTTCTTT.

The genes are TRBV6-5 and TRBJ1-2; a possible D gene is TRBD1 (6 bases). V was trimmed by 8 bases and J by 3 bases, leaving 10 bases between them. Germline V gene data show CDR1 as MNHEY and CDR2 as SVGAGI. The CDR3 length is 12 residues. The CDR3 sequence: CASGGQYYGYTF. Written as DNA, the CDR3 is TGTGCCAGCGGAGGACAGTACTATGGCTACACCTTC.

The chain joins TRBV20-1 to TRBJ1-1, with TRBD1 as a possible D gene (6 bases). The germline V gene encodes CDR1 DFQATT and CDR2 SNEGSKA (reference sequence). CDR3 length equals 11 residues. V was cut by 7 bases and J by 8 bases, with 14 bases left in between. The CDR3 loop is CSVGAFEEAFF. CDR3 in DNA: TGCAGTGTGGGGGCATTTGAAGAAGCTTTCTTT.

The chain uses TRBV18 and TRBJ2-3, with 7 bases that match TRBD2. The CDR3 has 16 residues. With 3 bases clipped from V and 4 bases from J, the junction kept 10 bases outside the gene matches. CDR1 KGHSH and CDR2 LQKENI come from the germline V gene. CDR3 in DNA: TGTGCCAGCTCACCCCCAGGGATGGGGGGGGCAGATACGCAGTATTTT. Translated: CASSPPGMGGADTQYF.

The rearrangement uses TRBV6-5 and TRBJ1-1; tentative D call: TRBD1 (5 bases). The germline V gene encodes CDR1 MNHEY and CDR2 SVGAGI. CDR3 size: 12 residues. Between the trimmed V and J ends, which lost 4 bases and 8 bases, there was a span of 11 bases. The CDR3 sequence is CASSLGASEAFF. The CDR3 DNA reads TGTGCCAGCAGTTTAGGGGCCTCCGAAGCTTTCTTT.

The chain couples TRBV11-2 to TRBJ1-1; no definite D call. CDR1 and CDR2 (germline): SGHAT, FQNNGV. V was trimmed by 3 bases and J by 2 bases, leaving 7 bases between them. CDR3 size: 13 residues. The CDR3: CASSFDFNTEAFF. The CDR3 coding sequence is TGTGCCAGCAGCTTTGACTTCAACACTGAAGCTTTCTTT.

The genes are TRBV5-1 and TRBJ1-5, with D uncertain. The ends were cut back, 5 bases at V and 0 bases at J, with 12 bases in the middle. Germline loops: CDR1 SGHRS, CDR2 YFSETQ. CDR3 size: 15 residues. The CDR3, as DNA: TGCGCCAGCAGTCCCGCCGGGGATAGCAATCAGCCCCAGCATTTT. It codes for CASSPAGDSNQPQHF.

The chain joins TRBV6-5 to TRBJ1-3; TRBD1 might be the D (5 bases). This CDR3 is 14 amino acids long. V was shortened by 6 bases and J by 2 bases, with 11 bases between the two germline ends. Germline V gives CDR1 MNHEY, CDR2 SVGAGI. In DNA form, the CDR3 reads TGTGCCAGCAGCCTGGGGGGAGCTGGAAACACCATATATTTT. Protein sequence: CASSLGGAGNTIYF.